This record looks at one TCR beta chain sequence and its context. This entry is derived from a study of T-cell memory formation after mild COVID-19. In the study overall: Largely donor-specific sequence clusters came from a couple of donors.

TCRdb re-called the 5' RACE reads through MiXCR, storing one row per CDR3 protein. The sample lists about 45,000 distinct CDR3 sequences; 7.3% were seen once. J was trimmed by 3 bases and V by 10 bases; bases with no gene match: 13. The CDR3 runs to 15 residues. Germline V gene sequence: CDR1 MNHEY, CDR2 SMNVEV (reference sequence). Material for sequencing was PBMCs or a T cell subset sorted from them (not recorded which). The chain uses TRBV27 and TRBJ1-1; 8 bases match TRBD1. This sequence was found in a man between 18 and 29 years old who had mild COVID-19 (a few samples of this study predate the infection). Cell type and time point are not known. The CDR3 sequence is CAIPLWTGLDTEAFF. Written as DNA, the CDR3 is TGTGCCATCCCACTGTGGACAGGGTTAGACACTGAAGCTTTCTTT.